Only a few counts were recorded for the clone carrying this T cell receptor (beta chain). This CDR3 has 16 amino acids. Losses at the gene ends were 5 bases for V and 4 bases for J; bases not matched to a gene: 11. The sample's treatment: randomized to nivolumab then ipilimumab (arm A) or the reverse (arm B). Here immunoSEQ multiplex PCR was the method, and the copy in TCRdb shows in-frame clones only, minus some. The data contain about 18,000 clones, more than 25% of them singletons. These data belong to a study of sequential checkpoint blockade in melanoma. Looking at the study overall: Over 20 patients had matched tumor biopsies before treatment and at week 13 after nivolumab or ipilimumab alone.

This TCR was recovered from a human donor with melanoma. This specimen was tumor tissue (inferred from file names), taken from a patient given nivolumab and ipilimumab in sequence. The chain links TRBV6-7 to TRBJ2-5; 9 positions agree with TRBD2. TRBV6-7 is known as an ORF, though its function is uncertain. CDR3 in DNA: TGTGCCAGCAGTCACCGACTAGCGGAAGATTTAGAGACCCAGTACTTC. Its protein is CASSHRLAEDLETQYF.